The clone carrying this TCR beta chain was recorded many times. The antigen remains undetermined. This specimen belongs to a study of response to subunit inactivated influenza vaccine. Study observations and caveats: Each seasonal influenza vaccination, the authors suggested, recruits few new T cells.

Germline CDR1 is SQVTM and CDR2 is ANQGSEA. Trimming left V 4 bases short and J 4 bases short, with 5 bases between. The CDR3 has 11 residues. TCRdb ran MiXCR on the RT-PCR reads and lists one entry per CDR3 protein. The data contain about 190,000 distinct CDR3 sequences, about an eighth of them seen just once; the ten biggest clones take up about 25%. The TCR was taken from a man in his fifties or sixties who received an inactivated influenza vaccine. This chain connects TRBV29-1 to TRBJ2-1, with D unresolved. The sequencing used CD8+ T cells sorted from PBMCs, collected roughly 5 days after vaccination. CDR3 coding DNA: TGCAGCGTTGGAAGGTACAATGAGCAGTTCTTC. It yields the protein CSVGRYNEQFF.